These 28 T cell receptor beta chains were sequenced from one sample in a study of T-cell reconstitution after alpha-beta-depleted transplantation in children. Using unique molecular identifiers, the investigators prepared the TCRbeta library. TCRdb reanalysed the PCR reads using MiXCR and keeps one entry per CDR3 protein. The table includes nearly 350,000 distinct CDR3 sequences, 16% detected once. Sequencing was performed on PBMCs, mostly from graft donor cells, taken 360 days after TCRalphabeta/CD19-depleted stem cell transplant. The receptor set was obtained from a male patient under 10 years old who had a stem cell transplant for acute lymphoblastic leukemia, so the T cells may come from the graft donor.

A word on this clonotype: Compared with germline, one end of the junction differs, possibly owing to a read error. The chain combines TRBV29-1 with TRBJ1-3; 9 nucleotides agree with TRBD1. In germline, CDR1 is SQVTM, CDR2 ANQGSEA. The CDR3 runs to 16 residues. DNA for the CDR3: TGCAGCGTTGTGGACACAACAGGGGGCTCTGAAAACACCATATATTTT. Translating it yields CSVVDTTGGSENTIYF.

In its sample, this clonotype was seen many times. This sequence joins TRBV28 and TRBJ2-2; tentative D call: TRBD1 (5 bases). Germline V gene data show CDR1 as MDHEN and CDR2 as SYDVKM. This CDR3 spans 15 amino acids. Trimming cost V 4 bases and J 4 bases, with 13 bases left between them. As DNA, the CDR3 is TGTGCCAGCAGTTCGAACAGGTTCCTCACCGGGGAGCTGTTTTTT. Its protein is CASSSNRFLTGELFF. Looking up the rest from reference TRBV28 and TRBJ2-2 gives the full variable domain: DVKVTQSSRYLVKRTGEKVFLECVQDMDHENMFWYRQDPGLGLRLIYFSYDVKMKEKGDIPEGYSVSREKKERFSLILESASTNQTSMYLCASSSNRFLTGELFFGEGSRLTVL.

This clonotype was detected only a few times. The chain uses TRBV20-1 and TRBJ2-7; 11 bases line up with TRBD2. CDR3 length: 14 amino acids. Trimming removed 5 bases from V and 6 bases from J; junction bases left unmatched: 9. CDR1 and CDR2 from the germline V gene are DFQATT and SNEGSKA (reference sequence). The CDR3 DNA reads TGCAGTGCTTCGCATAGCGGGAGGGCCGTCGAGCAGTACTTC. It yields the protein CSASHSGRAVEQYF.

This clonotype was counted at least ten times. The chain joins TRBV3-1 to TRBJ2-3, with unresolved D. Germline-derived CDR1 and CDR2 are LGHDT and YNNKEL (reference sequence). The V and J ends lost 4 bases and 1 base respectively, with 15 bases between them. CDR3 length: 16 residues. CDR3 sequence reads: CASSPSAEWGTDTQYF. The CDR3 DNA sequence: TGTGCCAGCAGCCCCTCGGCGGAGTGGGGCACAGATACGCAGTATTTT.

This clonotype was seen more than once but under ten times. The rearrangement links TRBV28 to TRBJ1-5; the D gene is possibly TRBD1 (5 bases). CDR3 length: 14 amino acids. Germline lookup yields CDR1 MDHEN and CDR2 SYDVKM. The V end was cut by 0 bases, the J end by 5 bases, with 8 bases between. This CDR3 is CASSLWGGDQPQHF. Here the CDR3 DNA reads TGTGCCAGCAGTTTATGGGGGGGGGATCAGCCCCAGCATTTT.

The table lists this clonotype with many counts. This chain uses TRBV12-3 or TRBV12-4 with TRBJ2-1; D may be TRBD1 or TRBD2 (6 bases each). V gave up 5 bases and J gave up 3 bases, with 11 bases separating them. This CDR3 contains 14 residues. The CDR3 here is CASSPEGGYNEQFF. In DNA form, the CDR3 reads TGTGCCAGCAGTCCAGAGGGGGGCTACAATGAGCAGTTCTTC.

The rearrangement joins TRBV28 to TRBJ2-7; D is ambiguous. This CDR3 region has 13 residues. Germline lookup yields CDR1 MDHEN and CDR2 SYDVKM. Trimming pared 6 bases from V and 2 bases from J, leaving 11 bases between. CDR3 coding DNA: TGTGCCAGCAGACCCAGCCCTACCTACGAGCAGTACTTC. This sequence encodes CASRPSPTYEQYF.

This clonotype was picked up a small number of times. The chain joins TRBV15 to TRBJ1-6, with a tentative D call TRBD1 (5 bases). V lost 3 bases, J lost 10 bases, and 10 bases lay in between. Germline assignment: CDR1 LNHNV and CDR2 YYDKDF (reference sequence). The CDR3 contains 13 residues. For the CDR3, the DNA is TGTGCCACCAGCAGGGGCAGGGTCTCACCCCTCCACTTT. Its translation: CATSRGRVSPLHF.

This clonotype showed up just a few times. The V gene is TRBV27, the J gene TRBJ2-1; tentatively, D is TRBD2 (6 bases). CDR3 length equals 15 residues. Deletions cut 6 bases from V and 4 bases from J, with 16 bases between. From germline, CDR1 is MNHEY and CDR2 SMNVEV (reference sequence). CDR3 residues: CASRIAALSYNEQFF. For the CDR3, the DNA is TGTGCCAGCAGAATAGCGGCCCTCTCTTACAATGAGCAGTTCTTC.

This clonotype has only a few counts. V is TRBV28 and J is TRBJ2-1; 8 bases align to TRBD2. Losses at the gene ends were 8 bases for V and 7 bases for J; bases not matched to a gene: 19. The CDR3 contains 17 residues. Per germline, CDR1 MDHEN and CDR2 SYDVKM. CDR3 sequence (DNA): TGTGCCAGCGGCCTCCCACCCGGGACTAGAGGCTATAATGAGCAGTTCTTC. It specifies CASGLPPGTRGYNEQFF.

The V call is TRBV4-1, the J call TRBJ2-1; TRBD2 aligns across 11 bases. The V segment lost 0 bases and the J segment 5 bases; nucleotides outside the gene matches: 9. This CDR3 is built from 18 residues. The germline V gene has CDR1 MGHRA and CDR2 YSYEKL. CDR3 coding DNA: TGCGCCAGCAGCCAAGATAGGGCTAGCGGGAGGAACAACAATGAGCAGTTCTTC. Amino acid sequence: CASSQDRASGRNNNEQFF.

This clonotype has just a few counts. The chain recombines TRBV10-3 with TRBJ2-3; D gene uncertain. The germline V gene has CDR1 ENHRY and CDR2 SYGVKD. With 6 bases removed from V and 6 bases from J, the gap between germline ends came to 13 bases. The CDR3 totals 13 residues. CDR3 in DNA: TGTGCCATCAGCAACCGGACGTTCGATACGCAGTATTTT. It encodes CAISNRTFDTQYF.

The table lists this clonotype with a few counts. J is TRBJ1-2 and V is TRBV27, with a tentative D call TRBD1 (5 bases). Germline V CDR1 and CDR2: MNHEY, SMNVEV (reference sequence). The CDR3 runs 13 residues. Trimming left V 5 bases short and J 2 bases short, with 9 bases between. The CDR3 DNA is TGTGCCAGCAGTAGGGGACGGAACTATGGCTACACCTTC. Amino acids: CASSRGRNYGYTF.

This clonotype was counted only a few times. The chain carries TRBV7-2 and TRBJ2-7; TRBD1 or TRBD2 may be the D gene (5 bases each). Trimming took off 3 bases at V and 0 bases at J, with 9 bases between the two ends. The CDR3 runs to 14 residues. CDR1 and CDR2 from the germline V gene are SGHTA and FQGNSA. CDR3 in amino acids: CASSFTRGSYEQYF. CDR3 nucleotides: TGTGCCAGCAGCTTTACTAGGGGCTCCTACGAGCAGTACTTC. The full variable domain, in which reference TRBV7-2 and TRBJ2-7 provide the parts outside the CDR3, is GAGVSQSPSNKVTEKGKDVELRCDPISGHTALYWYRQSLGQGLEFLIYFQGNSAPDKSGLPSDRFSAERTGGSVSTLTIQRTQQEDSAVYLCASSFTRGSYEQYFGPGTRLTVT.

In nucleotides, the CDR3 is TGTGCCAGCAGTCCCATCATTGGACGACGCTCTGGAAACACCATATATTTT. Protein product: CASSPIIGRRSGNTIYF. The chain uses TRBV12-3 or TRBV12-4 and TRBJ1-3, with D hard to call. The CDR3 sequence is 17 residues long. V was clipped by 5 bases and J by 0 bases, with 17 bases between them.

This clonotype was seen repeatedly, ten times or more. J is TRBJ2-1 and V is TRBV29-1, with D tentatively TRBD1 (6 bases). Germline V lookup: CDR1 SQVTM, CDR2 ANQGSEA. This CDR3 spans 17 amino acids. The ends were cut back, 7 bases at V and 4 bases at J, with 26 bases in the middle. The CDR3 nucleotides are TGCAGCGCCGCACCCTACTACAGGGACGGACTTTACAATGAGCAGTTCTTC. This codes for CSAAPYYRDGLYNEQFF.

This clonotype appeared a few times. CDR3 sequence reads: CASSLLGWGNEQFF. For the CDR3, the DNA is TGCGCCAGCAGCTTGTTAGGGTGGGGCAATGAGCAGTTCTTC. The chain uses TRBV5-1 and TRBJ2-1; D not resolved. In germline, CDR1 is SGHRS, CDR2 YFSETQ. V lost 1 base and J 6 bases, leaving 11 bases between the germline ends. This CDR3 has 14 amino acids.

This chain uses TRBV5-1 with TRBJ2-7; D might be TRBD2 (5 bases). This CDR3 comprises 12 residues. Deletions cut 2 bases from V and 5 bases from J, with 8 bases between. CDR1 is SGHRS and CDR2 is YFSETQ in the germline V gene. The CDR3 loop is CASSFMGDEQYF. The CDR3 DNA follows: TGCGCCAGCAGCTTCATGGGAGACGAGCAGTACTTC.

This clonotype has only a few counts. The chain links TRBV28 to TRBJ1-6; a weak D match, TRBD1 (5 bases). CDR1 MDHEN and CDR2 SYDVKM come from the germline V gene. The ends were cut back, 3 bases at V and 8 bases at J, with 20 bases in the middle. CDR3 length: 17 residues. DNA of the CDR3: TGTGCCAGCAGTTTCGTTCGTGGGGGTGTTGTGGATTCACCCCTCCACTTT. It yields the protein CASSFVRGGVVDSPLHF. Looking up the rest from reference TRBV28 and TRBJ1-6 gives the full variable domain: DVKVTQSSRYLVKRTGEKVFLECVQDMDHENMFWYRQDPGLGLRLIYFSYDVKMKEKGDIPEGYSVSREKKERFSLILESASTNQTSMYLCASSFVRGGVVDSPLHFGNGTRLTVT.

The chain is built from TRBV5-1 and TRBJ2-5; perhaps TRBD2 as D (6 bases). Looked up from germline, CDR1 is SGHRS and CDR2 is YFSETQ. The CDR3 length is 14 residues. V lost 4 bases, J lost 4 bases, and 14 bases lay in between. The CDR3 nucleotides read TGCGCCAGCAGCGAATCGGGACTTTTAGAGACCCAGTACTTC. Translating gives CASSESGLLETQYF.

This chain joins TRBV14 and TRBJ2-7, with D maybe TRBD2 (6 bases). The CDR3 consists of 14 residues. Trimming removed 2 bases from V and 3 bases from J, with 11 bases in between. CDR1 is SGHDN, CDR2 FVKESK, per germline. CDR3 DNA: TGTGCCAGCAGCCAATCGGGAGCGATCTACGAGCAGTACTTC. Encoded protein: CASSQSGAIYEQYF.

The sample holds many counts of this clonotype. The CDR3 DNA reads TGCGCCAGCAGCCAAGCTCTAGCGGGAGGGCAAGAGACCCAGTACTTC. Translating it yields CASSQALAGGQETQYF. The J gene is TRBJ2-5, the V gene TRBV4-1, with 12 nucleotides matching TRBD2. The germline V gene has CDR1 MGHRA and CDR2 YSYEKL. The V segment lost 1 base and the J segment 2 bases; nucleotides outside the gene matches: 2. CDR3 length equals 16 residues.

The CDR3 nucleotides read TGTGCCAGCTCCCCTGGGACTTCTGGACTCGAGACCCAGTACTTC. It yields the protein CASSPGTSGLETQYF. This rearrangement joins TRBV18 to TRBJ2-5; possible D gene TRBD2, 6 bases. Germline V lookup: CDR1 KGHSH, CDR2 LQKENI. CDR3 size: 15 residues. The V and J ends lost 6 bases and 5 bases respectively, with 19 bases between them.

This clonotype was observed a few times. The rearrangement joins TRBV12-3 or TRBV12-4 to TRBJ2-1; possibly TRBD2 for D (6 bases). The V end lost 7 bases, the J end lost 4 bases, and 26 bases lay between the germline ends. CDR3 length: 18 residues. The CDR3 region has the DNA TGTGCCAGCACCCCTTTCGAGCGGCACAGAGGAGGGTACAATGAGCAGTTCTTC. This encodes CASTPFERHRGGYNEQFF.

This rearrangement joins TRBV3-1 to TRBJ2-7; 9 nucleotides agree with TRBD1. The J segment lost 6 bases and the V segment lost 6 bases, leaving 12 bases of the junction unmatched. The CDR3 consists of 15 residues. Germline CDR1 LGHDT, CDR2 YNNKEL (reference sequence). Here the CDR3 reads CASSHSPGTGPEQYF. The CDR3 nucleotides read TGTGCCAGCAGTCATAGTCCCGGGACAGGGCCCGAGCAGTACTTC.

The sample holds a few counts of this clonotype. The rearrangement links TRBV12-3 or TRBV12-4 to TRBJ2-1; the D gene is possibly TRBD2 (5 bases). V was cut by 4 bases and J by 15 bases, with 16 bases left in between. The CDR3 is made up of 12 amino acids. As DNA, the CDR3 is TGTGCCAGCAGTTCCCCACTAGGATCTTCGTTCTTC. It codes for CASSSPLGSSFF.

This clonotype came up a few times. The CDR3 does not close with the conserved phenylalanine or tryptophan, likely indicating a read error. The V call is TRBV28, the J call TRBJ2-1; unclear D gene. Germline values: CDR1 MDHEN, CDR2 SYDVKM. With 4 bases removed from V and 6 bases from J, the gap between germline ends came to 7 bases. The CDR3 is made up of 12 amino acids. In DNA form, the CDR3 reads TGTGCCAGCAGTTCAGCTGTCAATGAGCAGTTCATC. Protein sequence: CASSSAVNEQFI.

This clonotype was detected only a few times. The V call is TRBV4-1, the J call TRBJ2-1, with 7 bases that match TRBD2. The CDR3 length is 16 residues. Germline assignment: CDR1 MGHRA and CDR2 YSYEKL. V was pared by 2 bases and J by 0 bases, with 4 bases of the junction left unmatched. The CDR3 loop reads CASSQPGRISYNEQFF. The CDR3, as DNA: TGCGCCAGCAGCCAACCCGGGAGGATCTCCTACAATGAGCAGTTCTTC.